Included here is one T cell receptor (beta chain) sequence, with context. It lacks a known antigen. Base qualities were left out, and no much larger clone turns up one base away. This sample is part of a study of blood T cells in healthy people across ages (dated by TCRdb to between 2014 and 2017). Broadly, across the study: In model experiments, roughly one uniquely barcoded TCR beta cDNA molecule per two T cells was captured by template switching. To avoid experimental bias, donors of different ages were distributed randomly across sequencing lanes. Four age groups were formed from the donors: young (average approximately 17 years), middle-aged (approximately 40), aged (around 68) and long-lived (about 80). Using the same blood draw, the study looked at two additional independent replicas of 1 million unique cDNA reads for two donors, one aged 18 to 29 and the other aged 80 or older. Using deep sequencing normalized with unique cDNA molecular identifiers, the study measured how TCR beta repertoire diversity changes with age.

Systemically healthy Caucasian individuals from Russia, approximately 39 in total and aged about 6 to 100 years, were included as donors. Each donor gave around 9.8 milliliters of peripheral blood, collected into EDTA-treated Vacutainer tubes. Ficoll-Paque density-gradient centrifugation was used to isolate PBMCs, with at least 7 million obtained per sample. Total RNA was extracted from PBMCs with Trizol reagent, with at least 6 micrograms obtained per sample. For every donor, flow cytometry on a PBMC aliquot measured the percentage of naive CD45RAhigh/CD27high T cells. CDR1 and CDR2 are drawn from the germline V gene: MNHEY, SVGEGT. Measured from the cysteine to the phenylalanine, the CDR3 is 15 residues long. Solely the CDR3 DNA is kept, with 45 bases framed from the first base. The junction shows trimming of 2 bases on V and 5 bases on J, plus 16 bases between the germline ends. General conclusions and limits of the study: Compared with the aged group, more naive CD4+ T cells, fewer expanded clones and increased TCR diversity were shown by the long-lived group, suggesting age selection. Conclusive comparison of naive and antigen-experienced compartments was prevented by the profiling of bulk unsorted PBMCs. Estimates of total diversity based on one million sequenced T cells were regarded as lower bounds and as underestimates. The CMV infection status of donors was not known, potentially confounding age-related changes in expanded clonotypes. There was a strong correlation between observed TCR beta diversity and the percentage of naive T cells measured by flow cytometry. Observed TCR beta diversity per million T cells fell roughly linearly with age, and a significant reduction was already apparent by age roughly 40.

The library was produced with 5' RACE. Sequenced on an Illumina HiSeq 2500. A second PCR of roughly 7 to 11 cycles was performed with a sample-barcoded 5' primer and a J-beta primer mix. Each TCR beta cDNA molecule received a unique molecular identifier from a template-switch 5' adaptor carrying 12 random nucleotides. Each sample yielded at least 2.5 million CDR3-containing paired-end reads. All of the RNA was converted into first-strand cDNA using the Mint cDNA synthesis kit, with a TRBC-specific oligonucleotide serving as the primer. Following uracil-DNA glycosylase treatment, all cDNA underwent a first 18-cycle PCR with the universal primers M1SS and BC2_uni_R. The study's processing was this. Normalization of each sample was performed by random selection of 1 million high-quality reads, each carrying a distinct molecular identifier. Reads sharing molecular identifiers were discarded rather than binned into consensus sequences. MiTCR, with a Q25 quality threshold and the strictest error-elimination algorithm, was used for CDR3 identification, clonotype clustering and error correction. A nonparametric unseen species model using Euler transformation provided a lower-bound estimate of total TCR beta diversity. Using fastp at Q25 and MiXCR, TCRdb reprocessed the public reads and kept productive beta chains. Under each unique CDR3 protein, matching rows form one entry showing the most common genes and DNA. These V and J calls derive from TCRdb rather than the authors' analysis. The sample table lists hundreds of thousands of distinct CDR3 sequences, 35% to 50% of them with a count of one. The ten largest make up approximately 31% of the sample.

This chain is built from TRBV6-2 or TRBV6-3 and TRBJ2-7, with TRBD1 as a weak D call on 6 bases. The TCR sequence derives from an older man in good health. The sequencing input was blood. CDR3 protein: CASSYALGRGNEQYF. The nucleotides read TGTGCCAGCAGTTACGCGTTGGGCAGGGGCAACGAGCAGTACTTC.